This T cell receptor beta chain appears in the sequencing data of a study of a mutant IDH1 vaccine in newly diagnosed glioma. Note on this clone: The antigen is unknown.

TCRdb's table, derived via immunoSEQ multiplex PCR, lists solely in-frame clones and lacks some. The sample includes 40,000 or so clones, roughly 80% of them seen just once. The time point denotes: week 23, last vaccination. The investigators gave 300 ug of mutant IDH1 20-mer peptide in each vaccine dose, together with topical imiquimod. The CDR3 is made up of 11 amino acids. The V and J ends lost 7 bases and 2 bases respectively, with 8 bases between them. Germline CDR1 is DFQATT and CDR2 is SNEGSKA (reference sequence). The chain carries TRBV20-1 and TRBJ2-5; D assignment may be TRBD1 or TRBD2 (5 bases each). This TCR was recovered from a man between 45 and 60 years old with glioma. This sample comprised PBMCs, obtained from a glioma patient whose treatment included an IDH1 peptide vaccine. DNA for the CDR3: TGCAGTGTCTGGGGGCAAGAGACCCAGTACTTC. Encoded protein: CSVWGQETQYF.